The 28 T cell receptor beta chains in this list originate from one sample, sequenced in a study of cytomegalovirus exposure and HLA in healthy donors. 60 Vbeta and 13 Jbeta primers were used in PCR. Here immunoSEQ multiplex PCR was the method, and the copy in TCRdb shows in-frame clones only, minus some. The table lists about 270,000 clones, more than 55% of them singletons. The source material was PBMCs. The receptors derive from a female donor in good health and CMV-seronegative.

V and J are TRBV25-1 and TRBJ2-7; 14 bases map to TRBD2. J was trimmed by 7 bases and V by 1 base; bases with no gene match: 12. This CDR3 has 18 residues. Germline lookup yields CDR1 MGHDK and CDR2 SYGVNS. The CDR3 nucleotides read TGTGCCAGCAGTGAATTAGGACCAGGACTAGCGGGAGGCTGGGAGCAGTACTTC. Translated, it gives CASSELGPGLAGGWEQYF.

The chain combines TRBV18 with TRBJ2-1, with 10 bases that match TRBD2. The V segment lost 0 bases and the J segment 4 bases; nucleotides outside the gene matches: 0. The CDR3 contains 15 residues. The V gene's germline CDR1 is KGHSH and CDR2 LQKENI. CDR3 loop: CASSPPGLAYNEQFF. The CDR3 bases are TGTGCCAGCTCACCACCGGGACTAGCGTACAATGAGCAGTTCTTC.

This chain connects TRBV2 to TRBJ2-5; 7 nucleotides align to TRBD2. The CDR3 loop spans 16 amino acids. Germline lookup yields CDR1 SNHLY and CDR2 FYNNEI. V shed 4 bases and J 1 base; nucleotides not matched to a gene: 9. CDR3 in amino acids: CASSGLSGSSQETQYF. The CDR3 region has the DNA TGTGCCAGCAGTGGACTTAGCGGGTCGAGCCAAGAGACCCAGTACTTC. The full variable domain, completed using reference TRBV2 and TRBJ2-5, is EPEVTQTPSHQVTQMGQEVILRCVPISNHLYFYWYRQILGQKVEFLVSFYNNEISEKSEIFDDQFSVERPDGSNFTLKIRSTKLEDSAMYFCASSGLSGSSQETQYFGPGTRLLVL.

This clone was seen a few times. The chain recombines TRBV10-1 with TRBJ2-7, with unresolved D. The CDR3 consists of 16 residues. Germline loops: CDR1 WNHNN, CDR2 SYGVQD (reference sequence). With 0 bases removed from V and 5 bases from J, the gap between germline ends came to 17 bases. This CDR3 is CASSESNTATLDEQYF. The CDR3 DNA reads TGCGCCAGCAGTGAGTCAAATACAGCTACCTTGGACGAGCAGTACTTC.

The V gene is TRBV9, the J gene TRBJ1-4; no clear D gene. Trimming took 0 bases from V and 10 from J, leaving 13 bases between them. From germline, CDR1 is SGDLS and CDR2 YYNGEE. The CDR3 loop spans 14 amino acids. As DNA, the CDR3 is TGTGCCAGCAGCGTAGATCCGCGGGGAGGAAAACTGTTTTTT. It encodes CASSVDPRGGKLFF. The variable domain in full, with the rest retrieved from reference TRBV9 and TRBJ1-4, is DSGVTQTPKHLITATGQRVTLRCSPRSGDLSVYWYQQSLDQGLQFLIQYYNGEERAKGNILERFSAQQFPDLHSELNLSSLELGDSALYFCASSVDPRGGKLFFGSGTQLSVL.

The V and J genes are TRBV7-2 and TRBJ2-5; 8 bases fit TRBD2. The closer fit of TRBJ2-7 to the DNA end suggests the J call may be wrong. This CDR3 has 16 amino acids. Germline CDR1 and CDR2: SGHTA and FQGNSA. The chain's CDR3 is CASSSQAGVVSYEQYF. The DNA for the CDR3 is TGTGCCAGCAGCTCCCAAGCGGGAGTTGTATCCTACGAGCAGTACTTC.

This clone was detected only a few times. The rearrangement joins TRBV5-1 to TRBJ2-3; 11 bases agree with TRBD2. The CDR3 contains 16 residues. Germline V gene data show CDR1 as SGHRS and CDR2 as YFSETQ. Unmatched junction bases numbered 6, after V lost 2 bases and J lost 4 bases. The chain's CDR3 is CASSLIAGGRADTQYF. The DNA for the CDR3 is TGCGCCAGCAGCTTAATAGCGGGAGGGCGCGCAGATACGCAGTATTTT.

The chain has TRBV5-1 and TRBJ2-7; no reliable D call. There are 14 residues in the CDR3. Trimming took 3 bases from V and 5 from J, leaving 15 bases between them. CDR1 and CDR2 from the germline V gene are SGHRS and YFSETQ. The CDR3 loop reads CASSYLAPADEQYF. CDR3 nucleotide sequence: TGCGCCAGCAGCTACCTCGCACCGGCGGACGAGCAGTACTTC.

V and J are TRBV5-6 and TRBJ2-3, with D tentatively TRBD1 (6 bases). V dropped 2 bases and J dropped 1 base, with 11 bases sitting between them. Germline V gives CDR1 SGHDT, CDR2 YYEEEE. The CDR3 covers 15 residues. The CDR3 loop reads CASSLDRHRTDTQYF. Written as DNA, the CDR3 is TGTGCCAGCAGCTTAGACAGGCATCGCACAGATACGCAGTATTTT.

This chain uses TRBV5-4 with TRBJ2-5, with unresolved D. The CDR3 contains 12 residues. The germline gives CDR1 SGHNT, CDR2 YYREEE (reference sequence). Trimming took off 4 bases at V and 7 bases at J, with 11 bases between the two ends. The CDR3 DNA reads TGTGCCAGCAGCACCTACCCAGGGACCCAGTACTTC. Encoded protein: CASSTYPGTQYF.

Regarding this clone: One end of the junction is discordant with germline, which a read error may explain. V is TRBV7-9 and J is TRBJ2-5; tentatively, D is TRBD2 (5 bases). Germline lookup yields CDR1 SEHNR and CDR2 FQNEAQ (reference sequence). The CDR3 spans 14 residues. The CDR3 coding sequence is TGTTCCAGCAGCTTTATAAGGGAGCAGGAGACCCAGTACTTC. It translates to CSSSFIREQETQYF.

The table lists this clone with a few counts. The chain couples TRBV2 to TRBJ2-7; D is ambiguous. Germline CDR1 is SNHLY and CDR2 is FYNNEI. Trimming removed 2 bases at V and 7 bases at J, with 6 bases between. The CDR3 extends over 11 amino acids. The CDR3: CASSETEEQYF. In nucleotides, the CDR3 is TGTGCCAGCAGTGAAACAGAGGAGCAGTACTTC.

The chain recombines TRBV6-5 with TRBJ2-7, with TRBD2 identical over 9 bases. The CDR3 is 15 amino acids. Germline CDR1 MNHEY, CDR2 SVGAGI. V dropped 2 bases and J dropped 3; count of bases not matched to a gene: 5. The CDR3 loop reads CASSYETSGNYEQYF. The CDR3 coding sequence is TGTGCCAGCAGTTACGAGACTAGCGGTAACTACGAGCAGTACTTC.

This clone was detected a few times. The sample holds other DNA sequences that translate to the same CDR3. The chain has TRBV30 and TRBJ2-7; no clear D. V lost 5 bases to trimming and J lost 0 bases, with 5 bases between them. Germline V CDR1 and CDR2: GTSNPN, SVGIG (reference sequence). CDR3 size: 11 residues. CDR3 bases: TGTGCCTGGTCCCGCTCCTACGAGCAGTACTTC. Protein product: CAWSRSYEQYF.

The chain has TRBV7-9 and TRBJ2-2, with TRBD2 as a possible D gene (5 bases). This CDR3 has 16 amino acids. Per germline, CDR1 SEHNR and CDR2 FQNEAQ (reference sequence). Trimming stripped 1 base from V and 5 bases from J, with 14 bases between. The CDR3 loop reads CASSLGAVRATGELFF. The CDR3 region has the DNA TGTGCCAGCAGCTTAGGGGCGGTGCGGGCGACCGGGGAGCTGTTTTTT.

The DNA of the CDR3 is TGTGCTAGTGGAGCAGGGGGCGCCCCCCTCTATGGCTACACCTTC. As protein: CASGAGGAPLYGYTF. The chain combines TRBV12-5 with TRBJ1-2, with TRBD1 identical over 8 bases. The germline CDR1 and CDR2 sequences are LGHNT and FRNRAP. With 6 bases clipped from V and 4 bases from J, the junction kept 10 bases outside the gene matches. The CDR3 loop spans 15 amino acids.

V and J are TRBV18 and TRBJ2-2, with D possibly TRBD1 on 6 matching bases. The CDR3 sequence is 16 residues long. The germline V gene encodes CDR1 KGHSH and CDR2 LQKENI. Trimming left V 5 bases short and J 1 base short, with 14 bases between. The CDR3 loop is CASSAWTELNTGELFF. The DNA for the CDR3 is TGTGCCAGCTCAGCGTGGACAGAGCTGAACACCGGGGAGCTGTTTTTT.

This sequence joins TRBV5-1 and TRBJ2-7, with a tentative D call TRBD2 (7 bases). V lost 4 bases and J 4 bases, leaving 24 bases between the germline ends. The V gene's germline CDR1 is SGHRS and CDR2 YFSETQ. The CDR3 spans 17 residues. The CDR3 DNA reads TGCGCCAGCAGCCCGCCCCTAGCGGCGGGGGCGGGATACGAGCAGTACTTC. This translates into CASSPPLAAGAGYEQYF.

The rearrangement uses TRBV5-1 and TRBJ2-7, with TRBD2 matching over 9 bases. The junction had 6 bases not matched to a gene; V was cut back by 0 bases and J by 2 bases. The CDR3 length is 16 residues. Germline CDR1 is SGHRS and CDR2 is YFSETQ. This CDR3 is CASSLAGASGTYEQYF. For the CDR3, the DNA is TGCGCCAGCAGCTTGGCCGGCGCTAGCGGGACCTACGAGCAGTACTTC.

This clone has just a few counts. The genes are TRBV19 and TRBJ2-2, with D perhaps matching TRBD2 (5 bases). From germline, CDR1 is LNHDA and CDR2 SQIVND (reference sequence). This CDR3 spans 14 amino acids. V lost 10 bases and J lost 2, with 14 bases in between. The DNA of the CDR3 is TGTGCCATTTCAGCGGTACTTAACACCGGGGAGCTGTTTTTT. Translation gives CAISAVLNTGELFF.

The V call is TRBV5-1, the J call TRBJ2-7; 7 nucleotides agree with TRBD1. V was clipped by 2 bases and J by 6 bases; unmatched bases: 8. There are 14 residues in the CDR3. Germline values: CDR1 SGHRS, CDR2 YFSETQ. The CDR3 region has the DNA TGCGCCAGCAGCTTCACAGGGGAAGAGGGCGAGCAGTACTTC. The encoded protein is CASSFTGEEGEQYF.

The rearrangement joins TRBV6-1 to TRBJ2-7, with D uncertain. Germline V gives CDR1 MNHNS, CDR2 SASEGT. The V end was cut by 4 bases, the J end by 0 bases, with 10 bases between. This CDR3 contains 14 residues. Written as DNA, the CDR3 is TGTGCCAGCAGTGGCCCAGCTAGCTCCTACGAGCAGTACTTC. Residues: CASSGPASSYEQYF.

In its sample, this clone was seen a few times. The chain is built from TRBV7-9 and TRBJ1-4, with 10 nucleotides matching TRBD1. The germline CDR1 and CDR2 sequences are SEHNR and FQNEAQ (reference sequence). The V gene end was trimmed by 3 bases and the J gene end by 8 bases; junction bases not matched to a gene: 3. CDR3 size: 14 residues. The CDR3 sequence: CASSLDRGGEKLFF. DNA of the CDR3: TGTGCCAGCAGCTTGGACAGGGGGGGAGAAAAACTGTTTTTT.

J is TRBJ2-1 and V is TRBV7-9; TRBD2 aligns across 7 bases. Germline V gives CDR1 SEHNR, CDR2 FQNEAQ (reference sequence). V was pared by 9 bases and J by 5 bases, with 7 bases of the junction left unmatched. CDR3 size: 13 residues. Here the CDR3 reads CASERGVHNEQFF. CDR3 bases: TGTGCCAGTGAACGGGGGGTACACAATGAGCAGTTCTTC.

The V call is TRBV5-5, the J call TRBJ2-3, with 10 bases fitting TRBD2. The CDR3 is made up of 17 amino acids. V was pared by 4 bases and J by 1 base, with 9 bases of the junction left unmatched. From germline, CDR1 is SGHKS and CDR2 YYEKEE (reference sequence). The CDR3 spells CASSSTSGTSGTDTQYF. The CDR3 nucleotides read TGTGCCAGCAGCAGTACCTCCGGGACTAGCGGCACAGATACGCAGTATTTT.

The chain carries TRBV5-1 and TRBJ2-1; TRBD1 agrees at 11 bases. Germline trimming cut 4 bases from V and 3 bases from J; bases unmatched to any gene: 3. The length of the CDR3 is 15 residues. Germline V gene sequence: CDR1 SGHRS, CDR2 YFSETQ. This chain's CDR3 is CASSRTGGNYNEQFF. DNA for the CDR3: TGCGCCAGCAGCCGGACAGGGGGCAACTACAATGAGCAGTTCTTC.

This clone was counted a few times. This chain links TRBV7-9 with TRBJ1-3; possible D gene TRBD1, 5 bases. Looked up from germline, CDR1 is SEHNR and CDR2 is FQNEAQ (reference sequence). Trimming removed 1 base at V and 4 bases at J, with 5 bases between. CDR3 length: 13 amino acids. For the CDR3, the DNA is TGTGCCAGCAGCTTAGGACAGGGAAACACCATATATTTT. This sequence encodes CASSLGQGNTIYF. The full variable domain, with the rest looked up from reference TRBV7-9 and TRBJ1-3, is DTGVSQNPRHKITKRGQNVTFRCDPISEHNRLYWYRQTLGQGPEFLTYFQNEAQLEKSRLLSDRFSAERPKGSFSTLEIQRTEQGDSAMYLCASSLGQGNTIYFGEGSWLTVV.

This clone was counted between two and nine times. This sequence joins TRBV19 and TRBJ2-2, with TRBD1 identical over 11 bases. CDR1 and CDR2 from the germline V gene are LNHDA and SQIVND (reference sequence). V was clipped by 5 bases and J by 2 bases; unmatched bases: 7. The CDR3 contains 17 residues. CDR3 region: CASSHPGTGGNTGELFF. CDR3 bases: TGTGCCAGTAGTCATCCCGGGACAGGGGGTAACACCGGGGAGCTGTTTTTT.